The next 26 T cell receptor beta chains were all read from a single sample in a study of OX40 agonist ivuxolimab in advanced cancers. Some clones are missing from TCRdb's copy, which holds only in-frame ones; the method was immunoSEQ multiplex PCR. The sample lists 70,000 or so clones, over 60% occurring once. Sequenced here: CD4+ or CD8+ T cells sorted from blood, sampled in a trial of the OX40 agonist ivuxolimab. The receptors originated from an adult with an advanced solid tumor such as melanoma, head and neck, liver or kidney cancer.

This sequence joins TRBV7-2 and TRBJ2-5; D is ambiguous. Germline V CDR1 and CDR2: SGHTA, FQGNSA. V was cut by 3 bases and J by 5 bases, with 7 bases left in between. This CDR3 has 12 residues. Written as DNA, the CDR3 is TGTGCCAGCAGCTTCCCCTCCGAGACCCAGTACTTC. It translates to CASSFPSETQYF.

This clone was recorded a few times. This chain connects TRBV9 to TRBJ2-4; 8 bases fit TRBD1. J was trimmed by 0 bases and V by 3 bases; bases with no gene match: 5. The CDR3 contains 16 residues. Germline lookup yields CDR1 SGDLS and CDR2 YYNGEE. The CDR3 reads CASSAQGAQAKNIQYF. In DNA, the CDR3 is TGTGCCAGCAGCGCTCAGGGGGCTCAAGCCAAAAACATTCAGTACTTC.

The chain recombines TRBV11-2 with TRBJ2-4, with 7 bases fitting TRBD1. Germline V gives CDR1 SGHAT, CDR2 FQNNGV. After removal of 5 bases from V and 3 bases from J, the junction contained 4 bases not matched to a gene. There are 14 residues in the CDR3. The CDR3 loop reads CASSGAGGKNIQYF. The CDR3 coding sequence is TGTGCCAGCAGCGGCGCAGGGGGCAAAAACATTCAGTACTTC. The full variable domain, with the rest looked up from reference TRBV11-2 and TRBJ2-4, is EAGVAQSPRYKIIEKRQSVAFWCNPISGHATLYWYQQILGQGPKLLIQFQNNGVVDDSQLPKDRFSAERLKGVDSTLKIQPAKLEDSAVYLCASSGAGGKNIQYFGAGTRLSVL.

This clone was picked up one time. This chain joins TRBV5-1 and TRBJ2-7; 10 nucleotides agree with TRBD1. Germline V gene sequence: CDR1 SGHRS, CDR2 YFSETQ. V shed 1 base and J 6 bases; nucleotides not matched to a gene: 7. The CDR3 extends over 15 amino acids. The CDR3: CASSLTGTGVREQYF. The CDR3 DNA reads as TGCGCCAGCAGCTTGACCGGGACAGGGGTCCGCGAGCAGTACTTC. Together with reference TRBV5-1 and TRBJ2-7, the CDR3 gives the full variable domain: KAGVTQTPRYLIKTRGQQVTLSCSPISGHRSVSWYQQTPGQGLQFLFEYFSETQRNKGNFPGRFSGRQFSNSRSEMNVSTLELGDSALYLCASSLTGTGVREQYFGPGTRLTVT.

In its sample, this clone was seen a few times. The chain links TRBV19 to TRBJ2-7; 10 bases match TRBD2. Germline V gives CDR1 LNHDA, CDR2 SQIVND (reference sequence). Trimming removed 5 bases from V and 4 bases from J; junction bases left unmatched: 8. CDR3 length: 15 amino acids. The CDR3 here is CASSSGGTSVYEQYF. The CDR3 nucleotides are TGTGCCAGTAGTTCCGGGGGGACTAGCGTTTACGAGCAGTACTTC.

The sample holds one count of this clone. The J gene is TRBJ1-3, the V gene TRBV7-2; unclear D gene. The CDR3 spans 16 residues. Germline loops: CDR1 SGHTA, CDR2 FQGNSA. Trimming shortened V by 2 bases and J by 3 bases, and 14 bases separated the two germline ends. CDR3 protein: CASSLRGQKLGNTIYF. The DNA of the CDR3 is TGTGCCAGCAGCTTACGTGGGCAGAAGCTTGGAAACACCATATATTTT.

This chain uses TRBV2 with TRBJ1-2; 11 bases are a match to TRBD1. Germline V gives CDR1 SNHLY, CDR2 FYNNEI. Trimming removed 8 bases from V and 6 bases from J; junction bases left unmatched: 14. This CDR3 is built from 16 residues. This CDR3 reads CASSGRTGGREDGYTF. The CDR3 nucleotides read TGTGCCAGCTCCGGTCGGACAGGGGGCAGAGAGGATGGCTACACCTTC.

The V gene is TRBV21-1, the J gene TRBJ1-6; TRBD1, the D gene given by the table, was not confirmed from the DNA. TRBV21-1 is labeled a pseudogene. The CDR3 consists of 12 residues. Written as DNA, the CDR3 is TGTGCCAGCAGCTTCAGGGGCTCACCCCTCCACTTT. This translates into CASSFRGSPLHF.

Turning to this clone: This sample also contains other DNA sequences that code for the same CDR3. CDR3 in DNA: TGTGCCAGCAGTTACTCCGCAGGGACTAACTATGGCTACACCTTC. This encodes CASSYSAGTNYGYTF. The chain couples TRBV6-5 to TRBJ1-2; possibly TRBD1 for D (5 bases). CDR1 and CDR2 from the germline V gene are MNHEY and SVGAGI. The CDR3 covers 15 residues. Trimming removed 0 bases from V and 0 bases from J, with 8 bases in between.

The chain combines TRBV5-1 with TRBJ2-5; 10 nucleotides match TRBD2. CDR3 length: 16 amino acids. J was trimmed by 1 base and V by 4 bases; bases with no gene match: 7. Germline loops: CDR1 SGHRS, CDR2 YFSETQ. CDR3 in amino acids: CASSPPSGSLQETQYF. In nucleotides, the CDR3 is TGCGCCAGCAGCCCACCTAGCGGGAGCCTCCAAGAGACCCAGTACTTC. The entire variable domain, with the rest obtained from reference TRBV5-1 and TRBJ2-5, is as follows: KAGVTQTPRYLIKTRGQQVTLSCSPISGHRSVSWYQQTPGQGLQFLFEYFSETQRNKGNFPGRFSGRQFSNSRSEMNVSTLELGDSALYLCASSPPSGSLQETQYFGPGTRLLVL.

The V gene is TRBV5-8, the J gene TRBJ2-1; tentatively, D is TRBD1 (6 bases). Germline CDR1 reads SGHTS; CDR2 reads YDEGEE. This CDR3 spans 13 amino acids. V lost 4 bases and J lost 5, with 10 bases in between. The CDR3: CASSPDRNNEQFF. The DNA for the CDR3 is TGTGCCAGCAGCCCTGACAGGAACAATGAGCAGTTCTTC.

The CDR3, as DNA: TGTGCCAGCACCTCGACTGGAACCTCCTACGAGCAGTACTTC. Encoded protein: CASTSTGTSYEQYF. The chain recombines TRBV7-9 with TRBJ2-7; D gene ambiguous. CDR3 length: 14 residues. Trimming stripped 7 bases from V and 0 bases from J, with 13 bases between. Germline loops: CDR1 SEHNR, CDR2 FQNEAQ (reference sequence). Full variable domain (rest looked up from reference TRBV7-9 and TRBJ2-7): DTGVSQNPRHKITKRGQNVTFRCDPISEHNRLYWYRQTLGQGPEFLTYFQNEAQLEKSRLLSDRFSAERPKGSFSTLEIQRTEQGDSAMYLCASTSTGTSYEQYFGPGTRLTVT.

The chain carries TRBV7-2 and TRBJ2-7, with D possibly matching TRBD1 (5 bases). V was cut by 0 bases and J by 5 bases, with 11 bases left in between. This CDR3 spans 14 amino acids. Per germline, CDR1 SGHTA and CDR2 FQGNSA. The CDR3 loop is CASSLAPGSHEQYF. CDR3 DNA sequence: TGTGCCAGCAGCTTAGCCCCAGGGTCCCACGAGCAGTACTTC.

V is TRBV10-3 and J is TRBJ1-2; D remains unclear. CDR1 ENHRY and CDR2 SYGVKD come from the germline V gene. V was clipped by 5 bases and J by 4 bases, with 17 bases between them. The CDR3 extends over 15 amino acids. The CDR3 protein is CAISPVAGGPYGYTF. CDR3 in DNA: TGTGCCATCAGTCCGGTGGCGGGTGGCCCCTATGGCTACACCTTC.

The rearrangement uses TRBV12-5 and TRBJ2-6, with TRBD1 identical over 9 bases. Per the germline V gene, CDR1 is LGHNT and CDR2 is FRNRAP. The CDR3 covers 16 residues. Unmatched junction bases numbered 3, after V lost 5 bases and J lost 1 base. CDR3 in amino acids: CASGTGTGSGANVLTF. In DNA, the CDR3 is TGTGCTAGTGGTACCGGGACAGGGTCTGGGGCCAACGTCCTGACTTTC.

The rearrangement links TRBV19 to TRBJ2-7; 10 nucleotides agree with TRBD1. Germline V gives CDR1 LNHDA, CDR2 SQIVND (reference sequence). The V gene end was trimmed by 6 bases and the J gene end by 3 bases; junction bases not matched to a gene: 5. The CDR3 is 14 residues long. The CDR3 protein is CASSPTGGFYEQYF. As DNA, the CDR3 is TGTGCCAGTAGCCCGACAGGGGGCTTCTACGAGCAGTACTTC.

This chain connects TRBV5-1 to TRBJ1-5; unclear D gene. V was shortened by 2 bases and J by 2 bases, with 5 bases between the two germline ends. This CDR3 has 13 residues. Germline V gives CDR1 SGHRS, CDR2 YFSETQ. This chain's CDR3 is CASSFDGNQPQHF. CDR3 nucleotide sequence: TGCGCCAGCAGCTTCGACGGCAATCAGCCCCAGCATTTT.

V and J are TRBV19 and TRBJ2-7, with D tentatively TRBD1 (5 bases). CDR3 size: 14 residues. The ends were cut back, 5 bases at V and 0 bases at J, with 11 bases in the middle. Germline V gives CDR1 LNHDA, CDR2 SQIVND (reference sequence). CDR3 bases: TGTGCCAGTAGTGTCCAGGGAAGCTCCTACGAGCAGTACTTC. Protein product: CASSVQGSSYEQYF.

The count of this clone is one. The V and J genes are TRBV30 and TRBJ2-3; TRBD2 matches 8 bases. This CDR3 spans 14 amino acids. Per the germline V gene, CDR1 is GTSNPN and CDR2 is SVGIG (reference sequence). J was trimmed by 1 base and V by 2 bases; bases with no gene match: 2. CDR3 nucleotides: TGTGCCTGGAGTAAAGCGGGGGGCACAGATACGCAGTATTTT. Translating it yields CAWSKAGGTDTQYF.

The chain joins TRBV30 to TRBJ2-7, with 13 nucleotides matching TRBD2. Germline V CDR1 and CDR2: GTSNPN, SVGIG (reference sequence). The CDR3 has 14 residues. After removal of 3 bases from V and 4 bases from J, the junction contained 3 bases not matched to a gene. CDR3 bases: TGTGCCTGGAGCCAACTAGCGGGAGGGTACGAGCAGTACTTC. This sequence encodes CAWSQLAGGYEQYF.

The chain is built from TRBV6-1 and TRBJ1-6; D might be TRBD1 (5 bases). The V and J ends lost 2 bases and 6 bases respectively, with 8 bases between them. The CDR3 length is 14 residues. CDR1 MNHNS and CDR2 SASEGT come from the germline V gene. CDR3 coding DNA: TGTGCCAGCAGTGAAAACCAGGGTAATTCACCCCTCCACTTT. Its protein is CASSENQGNSPLHF.

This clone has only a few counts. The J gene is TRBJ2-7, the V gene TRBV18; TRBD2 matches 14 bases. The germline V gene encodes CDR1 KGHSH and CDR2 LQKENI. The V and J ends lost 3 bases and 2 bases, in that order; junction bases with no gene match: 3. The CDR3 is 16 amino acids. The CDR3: CASSPTSGGAPYEQYF. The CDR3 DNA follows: TGTGCCAGCTCACCGACTAGCGGGGGGGCCCCCTACGAGCAGTACTTC.

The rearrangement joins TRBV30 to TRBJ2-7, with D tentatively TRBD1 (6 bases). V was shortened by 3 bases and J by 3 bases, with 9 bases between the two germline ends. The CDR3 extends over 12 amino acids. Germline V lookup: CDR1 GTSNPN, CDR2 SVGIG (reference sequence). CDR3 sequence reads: CAWRDRHYEQYF. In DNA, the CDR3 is TGTGCCTGGAGAGACAGGCACTACGAGCAGTACTTC.

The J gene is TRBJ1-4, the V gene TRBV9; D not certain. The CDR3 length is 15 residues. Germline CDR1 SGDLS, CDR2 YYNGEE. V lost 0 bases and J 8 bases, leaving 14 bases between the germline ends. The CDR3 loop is CASSVDQGQGEKLFF. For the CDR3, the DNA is TGTGCCAGCAGCGTAGATCAAGGCCAAGGGGAAAAACTGTTTTTT.

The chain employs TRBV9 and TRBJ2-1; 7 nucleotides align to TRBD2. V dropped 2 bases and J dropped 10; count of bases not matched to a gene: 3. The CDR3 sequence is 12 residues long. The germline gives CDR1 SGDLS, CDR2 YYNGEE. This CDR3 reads CASSVSGREQFF. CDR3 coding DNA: TGTGCCAGCAGCGTTTCCGGGAGGGAGCAGTTCTTC.

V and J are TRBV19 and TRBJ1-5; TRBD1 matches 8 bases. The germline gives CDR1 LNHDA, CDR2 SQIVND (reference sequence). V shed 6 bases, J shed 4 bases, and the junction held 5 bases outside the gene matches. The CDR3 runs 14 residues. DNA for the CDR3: TGTGCCAGTAGGCCTAGACAGGGGAATCAGCCCCAGCATTTT. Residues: CASRPRQGNQPQHF.